Below are 2 T cell receptor beta chains sequenced from a single sample in a study of blood T cells in healthy people across ages. Together with a sample-barcoded 5' primer, a J-beta primer mix was included in a second PCR lasting roughly 6 to 12 cycles. TCRdb called the 5' RACE reads again in MiXCR, with one record for every CDR3 protein. The sample consists of under 800,000 distinct CDR3 sequences, roughly 44% of them appearing once. Sequencing was done on a sample of blood. The receptors shown here come from a woman aged 60 to 75 in good health.

This clonotype was found a few times. This sequence joins TRBV7-2 and TRBJ1-4; weak D call: TRBD1 (5 bases). The CDR3 has 15 residues. Germline values: CDR1 SGHTA, CDR2 FQGNSA. V was cut by 2 bases and J by 4 bases, with 11 bases left in between. The CDR3 protein is CASSLTRGLNEKLFF. CDR3 DNA sequence: TGTGCCAGCAGCTTAACTAGGGGCCTTAATGAAAAACTGTTTTTT.

V usage is TRBV6-1 and J usage is TRBJ2-4; D is possibly TRBD1 or TRBD2 (7 bases each). The J call may be in error: the DNA end matches TRBJ2-7 better. This CDR3 spans 18 amino acids. The germline CDR1 and CDR2 sequences are MNHNS and SASEGT. The CDR3 DNA sequence: TGTGCCAGCATCCAGTCTCCCCCTGGGGGGGACAGACGCTACGAGCAGTACTTC. It translates to CASIQSPPGGDRRYEQYF.